The 24 T cell receptor beta chains presented below share a single source sample, sequenced in a study of blood T cell repertoires in COVID-19. Method: immunoSEQ multiplex PCR; TCRdb's copy keeps in-frame clones and lacks some. The table lists some 250,000 clones, around 85% of them singletons. The sequenced sample consisted of peripheral blood. The receptors originated from a man aged 55 to 70 with acute or convalescent COVID-19.

The chain has TRBV7-9 and TRBJ2-6, with D unresolved. Trimming took off 5 bases at V and 0 bases at J, with 11 bases between the two ends. Germline CDR1 reads SEHNR; CDR2 reads FQNEAQ (reference sequence). The length of the CDR3 is 16 residues. The DNA of the CDR3 is TGTGCCAGCAGCCTAGGTAGAGCCTCTGGGGCCAACGTCCTGACTTTC. Translated, it gives CASSLGRASGANVLTF.

Here the CDR3 reads CASSLALDRENGYTF. Written as DNA, the CDR3 is TGCGCCAGCAGCTTGGCTTTGGACAGGGAGAATGGCTACACCTTC. The chain links TRBV5-1 to TRBJ1-2; the match to TRBD1 covers 8 bases. Germline trimming cut 0 bases from V and 6 bases from J; bases unmatched to any gene: 7. This CDR3 contains 15 residues. The germline V gene encodes CDR1 SGHRS and CDR2 YFSETQ.

This sequence joins TRBV6-6 and TRBJ1-2, with a possible D match to TRBD1 (5 bases). V lost 0 bases and J 3 bases, leaving 11 bases between the germline ends. Germline assignment: CDR1 MNHNY and CDR2 SVGAGI (reference sequence). This CDR3 has 15 residues. The CDR3 region has the DNA TGTGCCAGCAGTTACTCCAGGGTCTCGGACTATGGCTACACCTTC. Its translation: CASSYSRVSDYGYTF.

The chain recombines TRBV24-1 with TRBJ2-1; possibly TRBD2 for D (5 bases). Trimming cost V 4 bases and J 8 bases, with 11 bases left between them. The length of the CDR3 is 13 residues. Germline V gene data show CDR1 as KGHDR and CDR2 as SFDVKD. The CDR3 sequence is CATSDGIPYEQFF. CDR3 in DNA: TGTGCCACCAGTGACGGGATCCCCTATGAGCAGTTCTTC.

The rearrangement joins TRBV7-9 to TRBJ2-7, with TRBD1 identical over 8 bases. This CDR3 region has 19 residues. Germline CDR1 reads SEHNR; CDR2 reads FQNEAQ (reference sequence). V lost 2 bases to trimming and J lost 3 bases; unmatched junction nucleotides: 18. CDR3 amino acids: CASSLCPTSTGAVCYEQYF. Here the CDR3 DNA reads TGTGCCAGCAGCTTATGTCCCACATCGACAGGGGCAGTTTGCTACGAGCAGTACTTC.

The rearrangement uses TRBV5-1 and TRBJ2-3; D gene unclear. The CDR3 is 13 residues long. The V end was cut by 5 bases, the J end by 0 bases, with 7 bases between. Germline lookup yields CDR1 SGHRS and CDR2 YFSETQ. CDR3 sequence reads: CASRLTSTDTQYF. CDR3 sequence (DNA): TGCGCCAGCAGATTGACTAGCACAGATACGCAGTATTTT.

The J gene is TRBJ1-5, the V gene TRBV27; 8 positions agree with TRBD1. The CDR3 runs 15 residues. Germline trimming cut 0 bases from V and 3 bases from J; bases unmatched to any gene: 1. Germline V CDR1 and CDR2: MNHEY, SMNVEV (reference sequence). CDR3 loop: CASSLSQGANQPQHF. The CDR3 DNA reads as TGTGCCAGCAGTTTATCCCAGGGGGCCAATCAGCCCCAGCATTTT.

The chain links TRBV19 to TRBJ2-4; the match to TRBD1 covers 7 bases. CDR1 is LNHDA, CDR2 SQIVND, per germline (reference sequence). CDR3 length: 15 residues. With V trimmed by 4 bases and J by 0 bases, 3 bases remained unmatched. CDR3 sequence (DNA): TGTGCCAGTAGTACCGGGGACAGAGCCAAAAACATTCAGTACTTC. Its protein product is CASSTGDRAKNIQYF.

CDR3 in DNA: TGTGCCACCCTAGACGGGAGCCGCTCCTACAATGAGCAGTTCTTC. Residues: CATLDGSRSYNEQFF. J is TRBJ2-1 and V is TRBV10-3; maybe TRBD2 (6 bases). V lost 10 bases and J lost 0, with 16 bases in between. This CDR3 spans 15 amino acids. CDR1 and CDR2 from the germline V gene are ENHRY and SYGVKD.

The chain carries TRBV2 and TRBJ2-1, with D possibly matching TRBD2 (5 bases). V was pared by 4 bases and J by 4 bases, with 11 bases between. The CDR3 consists of 14 residues. Germline lookup yields CDR1 SNHLY and CDR2 FYNNEI. In DNA, the CDR3 is TGTGCCAGCAGTGGTTCTAGCACGTACAATGAGCAGTTCTTC. This sequence encodes CASSGSSTYNEQFF.

The chain is built from TRBV27 and TRBJ2-3; D is ambiguous. V dropped 5 bases and J dropped 0 bases, with 12 bases sitting between them. The CDR3 loop spans 15 amino acids. Germline V gene data show CDR1 as MNHEY and CDR2 as SMNVEV (reference sequence). This chain's CDR3 is CASSLGPTSTDTQYF. Written as DNA, the CDR3 is TGTGCCAGCAGTCTGGGCCCGACCAGCACAGATACGCAGTATTTT.

The chain employs TRBV10-3 and TRBJ1-2; D uncertain. Between the trimmed V and J ends, which lost 5 bases and 3 bases, there was a span of 10 bases. Germline CDR1 is ENHRY and CDR2 is SYGVKD. The CDR3 has 13 amino acids. Here the CDR3 reads CAISTGSDYGYTF. In nucleotides, the CDR3 is TGTGCCATCAGTACGGGTTCCGACTATGGCTACACCTTC.

The chain couples TRBV11-2 to TRBJ2-3, with D perhaps matching TRBD2 (6 bases). This CDR3 is built from 16 residues. Germline values: CDR1 SGHAT, CDR2 FQNNGV. V lost 0 bases and J lost 4, with 14 bases in between. CDR3 protein: CASSLDRGGTADTQYF. The CDR3 DNA sequence: TGTGCCAGCAGCTTAGATCGGGGCGGGACGGCAGATACGCAGTATTTT.

The chain is built from TRBV28 and TRBJ2-5, with TRBD2 identical over 9 bases. The junction had 7 bases not matched to a gene; V was cut back by 2 bases and J by 3 bases. The CDR3 extends over 16 amino acids. Germline CDR1 and CDR2: MDHEN and SYDVKM. DNA for the CDR3: TGTGCCAGCAGTTTAGCCGAGGCTAGCGGGAAAGAGACCCAGTACTTC. Translating it yields CASSLAEASGKETQYF.

In DNA, the CDR3 is TGTGCCAGCACCAGTTTACCCAACACTGAAGCTTTCTTT. Translated, it gives CASTSLPNTEAFF. J is TRBJ1-1 and V is TRBV9, with D hard to call. The V end lost 6 bases, the J end lost 2 bases, and 11 bases lay between the germline ends. From germline, CDR1 is SGDLS and CDR2 YYNGEE. The CDR3 has 13 residues.

The chain uses TRBV9 and TRBJ2-5, with 15 bases identical to TRBD2. The trim removed 3 bases at V and 2 bases at J, leaving 5 bases unmatched. The CDR3 is made up of 17 amino acids. Germline V lookup: CDR1 SGDLS, CDR2 YYNGEE. CDR3 sequence reads: CASSGTSGRAGQETQYF. CDR3 DNA: TGTGCCAGCAGCGGGACTAGCGGGAGGGCCGGGCAAGAGACCCAGTACTTC.

This clone was counted once. V gene TRBV27 combines with J gene TRBJ2-3, with TRBD1 identical over 8 bases. J lost 2 bases, V lost 0 bases, and 7 bases had no gene match. Germline V gives CDR1 MNHEY, CDR2 SMNVEV (reference sequence). The CDR3 is 17 amino acids. The CDR3 loop is CASSLSPTGAFTDTQYF. DNA of the CDR3: TGTGCCAGCAGTTTATCGCCGACAGGGGCGTTCACAGATACGCAGTATTTT.

The chain uses TRBV7-9 and TRBJ2-1; 11 bases align to TRBD2. From germline, CDR1 is SEHNR and CDR2 FQNEAQ (reference sequence). With V trimmed by 2 bases and J by 9 bases, 9 bases remained unmatched. The CDR3 loop spans 16 amino acids. The DNA of the CDR3 is TGTGCCAGCAGCTTAACGACTAGCGGGATGTGGGGTGAGCAGTTCTTC. Translated, it gives CASSLTTSGMWGEQFF.

The V gene is TRBV30, the J gene TRBJ1-4; D is uncertain. Trimming took 2 bases from V and 0 from J, leaving 10 bases between them. Looked up from germline, CDR1 is GTSNPN and CDR2 is SVGIG (reference sequence). The CDR3 consists of 15 residues. The CDR3 sequence is CAWSRIGTTNEKLFF. In DNA, the CDR3 is TGTGCCTGGAGTCGGATCGGGACAACTAATGAAAAACTGTTTTTT.

The rearrangement links TRBV27 to TRBJ1-1, with 8 positions matching TRBD1. CDR3 length: 13 residues. V shed 7 bases, J shed 5 bases, and the junction held 6 bases outside the gene matches. Germline V gives CDR1 MNHEY, CDR2 SMNVEV (reference sequence). CDR3 DNA: TGTGCCAGCATGACAGGGGAGAGGACTGAAGCTTTCTTT. It yields the protein CASMTGERTEAFF.

The chain recombines TRBV2 with TRBJ1-1; D is uncertain. Germline CDR1 and CDR2: SNHLY and FYNNEI. The CDR3 sequence is 14 residues long. Trimming took 3 bases from V and 2 from J, leaving 10 bases between them. The CDR3 spells CASSEAGYNTEAFF. The CDR3 bases are TGTGCCAGCAGTGAGGCAGGCTACAACACTGAAGCTTTCTTT.

There are a few counts of this clone. This chain joins TRBV29-1 and TRBJ2-7; 8 bases are a match to TRBD2. V was clipped by 4 bases and J by 5 bases; unmatched bases: 13. The germline CDR1 and CDR2 sequences are SQVTM and ANQGSEA. The CDR3 sequence is 15 residues long. CDR3 sequence (DNA): TGCAGCGTTGGGTTGAAAGCGGGAGCCGTCCACGAGCAGTACTTC. This translates into CSVGLKAGAVHEQYF.

This chain connects TRBV7-9 to TRBJ2-3, with TRBD2 as a possible D gene (5 bases). This CDR3 has 14 amino acids. Trimming took 1 base from V and 5 from J, leaving 10 bases between them. Germline V gene data show CDR1 as SEHNR and CDR2 as FQNEAQ (reference sequence). The CDR3 DNA reads as TGTGCCAGCAGCTTAGGAGGGAGTGTAGATACGCAGTATTTT. Its translation is CASSLGGSVDTQYF.

The chain employs TRBV11-2 and TRBJ1-1; a possible D gene is TRBD1 (5 bases). The germline V and J ends were trimmed by 5 bases and 1 base, with 20 bases remaining between them. The CDR3 contains 17 residues. Looked up from germline, CDR1 is SGHAT and CDR2 is FQNNGV. The CDR3 region has the DNA TGTGCCAGCAGCCCACGGGGGGAGGAAACGGGGAACACTGAAGCTTTCTTT. Protein sequence: CASSPRGEETGNTEAFF.